The 29 T cell receptor beta chains listed next were all sequenced from one sample in a study of lymphopenia after photon versus proton radiotherapy. Method: immunoSEQ multiplex PCR; TCRdb's copy keeps in-frame clones and lacks some. The sample has more than 15,000 clones, 88% seen once; the top ten hold over 55%. The sequencing used peripheral blood, collected from a patient treated with proton-based radiotherapy. The receptors shown here come from a woman aged 60-75 years with cholangiocarcinoma. Some clones in this sample may be carry-over from other donors' samples.

The genes are TRBV7-8 and TRBJ1-1; D is perhaps TRBD1 (5 bases). Trimming pared 6 bases from V and 1 base from J, leaving 12 bases between. CDR1 SGHVS and CDR2 FQNEAQ come from the germline V gene. This CDR3 comprises 14 residues. The CDR3 nucleotides read TGTGCCAGCAGGGTCGTTGGGGGGAACACTGAAGCTTTCTTT. It specifies CASRVVGGNTEAFF.

V and J are TRBV28 and TRBJ1-4; D is perhaps TRBD1 (6 bases). Germline V gene lookup returns CDR1 MDHEN and CDR2 SYDVKM. The CDR3 consists of 14 residues. Trimming left V 2 bases short and J 7 bases short, with 11 bases between. DNA of the CDR3: TGTGCCAGCAGTTTAGGGGGGCTGGCTGAAAAACTGTTTTTT. This sequence encodes CASSLGGLAEKLFF.

The V call is TRBV7-3, the J call TRBJ1-2; D is perhaps TRBD1 (6 bases). V was trimmed by 5 bases and J by 7 bases, leaving 14 bases between them. The length of the CDR3 is 13 residues. Germline V gives CDR1 SGHTA, CDR2 FQGTGA. CDR3 sequence reads: CASSQRGAIGYTF. CDR3 in DNA: TGTGCCAGCAGCCAAAGGGGGGCAATTGGCTACACCTTC.

V and J are TRBV2 and TRBJ2-5; 8 nucleotides align to TRBD1. Germline trimming cut 3 bases from V and 5 bases from J; bases unmatched to any gene: 8. Germline assignment: CDR1 SNHLY and CDR2 FYNNEI. The CDR3 is 15 amino acids. The CDR3 region has the DNA TGTGCCAGCAGTGATGGGGCAGGGGGCAAGGAGACCCAGTACTTC. Amino acid sequence: CASSDGAGGKETQYF.

The chain joins TRBV7-9 to TRBJ2-5, with D hard to call. Germline CDR1 is SEHNR and CDR2 is FQNEAQ (reference sequence). This CDR3 contains 13 residues. The germline V and J ends were trimmed by 0 bases and 5 bases, with 7 bases remaining between them. CDR3 DNA: TGTGCCAGCAGCTTAGCGCTAAGGGAGACCCAGTACTTC. Protein: CASSLALRETQYF.

The chain joins TRBV19 to TRBJ1-4, with 8 bases aligning to TRBD1. Germline-derived CDR1 and CDR2 are LNHDA and SQIVND (reference sequence). With V trimmed by 4 bases and J by 8 bases, 3 bases remained unmatched. The CDR3 has 13 residues. CDR3 amino acids: CASSTRDREKLFF. In nucleotides, the CDR3 is TGTGCCAGTAGTACCCGGGACAGGGAAAAACTGTTTTTT.

In this sample, this clone turned up once. The rearrangement joins TRBV18 to TRBJ2-7, with 12 bases lining up with TRBD2. This CDR3 region has 15 residues. Trimming cost V 6 bases and J 4 bases; bases outside gene matches: 7. Looked up from germline, CDR1 is KGHSH and CDR2 is LQKENI. CDR3 bases: TGTGCCAGCTCGCCCACTAGCGGGGGGCCATACGAGCAGTACTTC. This codes for CASSPTSGGPYEQYF.

CDR3 sequence: CASSQWKGSYNEQFF. The CDR3 nucleotides read TGCGCCAGCAGCCAATGGAAGGGCTCCTACAATGAGCAGTTCTTC. This chain connects TRBV4-3 to TRBJ2-1; D remains ambiguous. Trimming left V 2 bases short and J 0 bases short, with 8 bases between. The CDR3 spans 15 residues. Germline assignment: CDR1 LGHNA and CDR2 YSLEER.

This clone appeared many times. The chain links TRBV4-1 to TRBJ1-1; a weak D match, TRBD1 (6 bases). Trimming cost V 3 bases and J 1 base, with 9 bases left between them. The CDR3 runs to 14 residues. In germline, CDR1 is MGHRA, CDR2 YSYEKL. The CDR3 DNA is TGCGCCAGCAGCCATCGGACAGAGAACACTGAAGCTTTCTTT. This encodes CASSHRTENTEAFF.

The rearrangement joins TRBV27 to TRBJ2-2; tentative D call: TRBD1 (6 bases). Trimming stripped 2 bases from V and 6 bases from J, with 13 bases between. This CDR3 contains 15 residues. CDR1 and CDR2 from the germline V gene are MNHEY and SMNVEV (reference sequence). CDR3 bases: TGTGCCAGCAGTTTAGGACAGCGATGGGCCGGGGAGCTGTTTTTT. Its protein is CASSLGQRWAGELFF.

The gene calls are TRBV4-1 and TRBJ1-2; TRBD1 is a possible D gene (6 bases). Trimming pared 0 bases from V and 1 base from J, leaving 9 bases between. Per germline, CDR1 MGHRA and CDR2 YSYEKL. The CDR3 extends over 15 amino acids. The CDR3, as DNA: TGCGCCAGCAGCCAAGATCCACAGGGTAACTATGGCTACACCTTC. This sequence encodes CASSQDPQGNYGYTF.

Of note for this clone: One end of the junction does not line up with germline, which may come from a read error. The CDR3 region is CASREGGVFHGELFF. CDR3 coding DNA: TGTGCCAGCAGAGAAGGGGGGGTATTTCACGGGGAGCTGTTTTTT. V usage is TRBV6-1 and J usage is TRBJ2-2, with D possibly TRBD2 on 7 matching bases. Per germline, CDR1 MNHNS and CDR2 SASEGT. The CDR3 covers 15 residues.

The V and J genes are TRBV7-6 and TRBJ1-2; 9 bases align to TRBD1. V was clipped by 1 base and J by 4 bases; unmatched bases: 7. Germline V gives CDR1 SGHVS, CDR2 FNYEAQ. The length of the CDR3 is 16 residues. CDR3 DNA: TGTGCCAGCAGCTTAGAGACAGGGGGACGGGTCTATGGCTACACCTTC. Translating it yields CASSLETGGRVYGYTF.

The rearrangement uses TRBV19 and TRBJ2-1; 14 bases match TRBD2. V was pared by 4 bases and J by 5 bases, with 4 bases of the junction left unmatched. The length of the CDR3 is 16 residues. Germline values: CDR1 LNHDA, CDR2 SQIVND (reference sequence). The CDR3 here is CASSSLGLAGDNEQFF. DNA of the CDR3: TGTGCCAGTAGTAGTCTGGGACTAGCGGGGGACAATGAGCAGTTCTTC. Together with reference TRBV19 and TRBJ2-1, the CDR3 gives the full variable domain: DGGITQSPKYLFRKEGQNVTLSCEQNLNHDAMYWYRQDPGQGLRLIYYSQIVNDFQKGDIAEGYSVSREKKESFPLTVTSAQKNPTAFYLCASSSLGLAGDNEQFFGPGTRLTVL.

This chain connects TRBV2 to TRBJ1-2, with 10 positions matching TRBD1. The V gene's germline CDR1 is SNHLY and CDR2 FYNNEI. The CDR3 totals 14 residues. Trimming removed 4 bases from V and 4 bases from J; junction bases left unmatched: 3. This CDR3 reads CASSGDRGTYGYTF. The CDR3 DNA reads TGTGCCAGCAGTGGGGACAGGGGAACCTATGGCTACACCTTC.

In nucleotides, the CDR3 is TGTGCCAGCAGCGCGACTAGCGGGTCCTACAATGAGCAGTTCTTC. Encoded protein: CASSATSGSYNEQFF. The genes are TRBV5-4 and TRBJ2-1, with 10 bases identical to TRBD2. Germline trimming cut 4 bases from V and 1 base from J; bases unmatched to any gene: 2. Germline V gene data show CDR1 as SGHNT and CDR2 as YYREEE (reference sequence). The CDR3 is 15 residues long.

This sequence joins TRBV2 and TRBJ1-5; D call uncertain. With 6 bases removed from V and 4 bases from J, the gap between germline ends came to 4 bases. CDR3 length: 11 amino acids. Germline values: CDR1 SNHLY, CDR2 FYNNEI. The CDR3 spells CASRINQPQHF. The CDR3 region has the DNA TGTGCCAGCAGGATAAATCAGCCCCAGCATTTT.

The genes are TRBV5-6 and TRBJ2-5, with a tentative D call TRBD2 (5 bases). Germline CDR1 reads SGHDT; CDR2 reads YYEEEE. Trimming shortened V by 2 bases and J by 11 bases, and 19 bases separated the two germline ends. This CDR3 region has 14 residues. The DNA of the CDR3 is TGTGCCAGCAGCTTAGGAGCGGTCCCGTCCAAGCAGTACTTC. Translated: CASSLGAVPSKQYF.

Judged by abundance, this clone is medium-sized. The chain recombines TRBV2 with TRBJ2-1; TRBD1 aligns across 7 bases. The trim removed 6 bases at V and 10 bases at J, leaving 6 bases unmatched. This CDR3 has 12 amino acids. Germline values: CDR1 SNHLY, CDR2 FYNNEI. The CDR3 spells CASSYTGDEQFF. In DNA form, the CDR3 reads TGTGCCAGCAGCTACACAGGGGACGAGCAGTTCTTC. The variable domain in full, with the rest retrieved from reference TRBV2 and TRBJ2-1, is EPEVTQTPSHQVTQMGQEVILRCVPISNHLYFYWYRQILGQKVEFLVSFYNNEISEKSEIFDDQFSVERPDGSNFTLKIRSTKLEDSAMYFCASSYTGDEQFFGPGTRLTVL.

This clone was counted a single time. The chain links TRBV2 to TRBJ2-7, with TRBD2 matching over 7 bases. Trimming at V came to 10 bases and at J to 0 bases, leaving 9 bases not matched to a gene. This CDR3 comprises 14 residues. Germline lookup yields CDR1 SNHLY and CDR2 FYNNEI. The chain's CDR3 is CATTPGGRSYEQYF. The CDR3 DNA sequence: TGTGCCACCACCCCGGGGGGACGCTCCTACGAGCAGTACTTC.

This clone came up a few times. V gene TRBV30 combines with J gene TRBJ2-6, with D perhaps matching TRBD1 (6 bases). The CDR3 length is 17 residues. Germline lookup yields CDR1 GTSNPN and CDR2 SVGIG (reference sequence). V was cut by 4 bases and J by 3 bases, with 19 bases left in between. The DNA of the CDR3 is TGTGCCTGGAACAATTACAGGGCCACGGGTGGGGCCAACGTCCTGACTTTC. Protein: CAWNNYRATGGANVLTF.

The V and J genes are TRBV9 and TRBJ1-5; 10 nucleotides line up with TRBD1. The V gene's germline CDR1 is SGDLS and CDR2 YYNGEE. The CDR3 has 15 residues. Unmatched junction bases numbered 5, after V lost 3 bases and J lost 5 bases. The CDR3, as DNA: TGTGCCAGCAGCGGGACAGGGGGTAGGGATCAGCCCCAGCATTTT. It yields the protein CASSGTGGRDQPQHF.

The chain combines TRBV19 with TRBJ2-2, with D hard to call. Germline V lookup: CDR1 LNHDA, CDR2 SQIVND (reference sequence). V was trimmed by 4 bases and J by 5 bases, leaving 11 bases between them. This CDR3 has 14 amino acids. The CDR3 sequence is CASSTSLGTGELFF. In DNA form, the CDR3 reads TGTGCCAGTAGTACCAGTTTAGGAACCGGGGAGCTGTTTTTT. The entire variable domain, with the rest obtained from reference TRBV19 and TRBJ2-2, is as follows: DGGITQSPKYLFRKEGQNVTLSCEQNLNHDAMYWYRQDPGQGLRLIYYSQIVNDFQKGDIAEGYSVSREKKESFPLTVTSAQKNPTAFYLCASSTSLGTGELFFGEGSRLTVL.

The chain uses TRBV27 and TRBJ2-7; 7 nucleotides line up with TRBD1. With 10 bases clipped from V and 2 bases from J, the junction kept 11 bases outside the gene matches. The CDR3 sequence is 14 residues long. Looked up from germline, CDR1 is MNHEY and CDR2 is SMNVEV (reference sequence). The CDR3 DNA follows: TGTGCCACCGGTAGGGGGCTGACTGCCTACGAGCAGTACTTC. It is translated as CATGRGLTAYEQYF.

The chain employs TRBV5-6 and TRBJ2-3, with D hard to call. Deletions cut 3 bases from V and 5 bases from J, with 4 bases between. Germline-derived CDR1 and CDR2 are SGHDT and YYEEEE. The CDR3 is 11 residues long. CDR3 DNA: TGTGCCAGCAGCTCTAGAGATACGCAGTATTTT. Its translation: CASSSRDTQYF. Drawing the rest from reference TRBV5-6 and TRBJ2-3, the complete variable domain is DAGVTQSPTHLIKTRGQQVTLRCSPKSGHDTVSWYQQALGQGPQFIFQYYEEEERQRGNFPDRFSGHQFPNYSSELNVNALLLGDSALYLCASSSRDTQYFGPGTRLTVL.

The chain links TRBV5-6 to TRBJ2-4; the D is unclear. CDR1 SGHDT and CDR2 YYEEEE come from the germline V gene. The CDR3 covers 15 residues. V was pared by 5 bases and J by 5 bases, with 17 bases between. The CDR3 here is CASRTIRRAQNIQYF. The CDR3 DNA sequence: TGTGCCAGCAGAACAATACGACGGGCCCAAAACATTCAGTACTTC.

The chain joins TRBV29-1 to TRBJ2-7; D perhaps matches TRBD2 (5 bases). Germline CDR1 reads SQVTM; CDR2 reads ANQGSEA. Between the trimmed V and J ends, which lost 3 bases and 4 bases, there was a span of 13 bases. The CDR3 runs 13 residues. CDR3 in amino acids: CSVEGFSEYEQYF. The CDR3 nucleotides are TGCAGCGTTGAGGGGTTTAGCGAGTACGAGCAGTACTTC.

About this clone: This sample includes further DNA sequences coding for the same CDR3. The chain links TRBV10-3 to TRBJ1-3; no clear D gene. V shed 6 bases and J shed 0 bases, with 0 bases lying between them. The germline V gene has CDR1 ENHRY and CDR2 SYGVKD. This CDR3 is 11 amino acids long. The CDR3 coding sequence is TGTGCCATCAGCTCTGGAAACACCATATATTTT. It specifies CAISSGNTIYF.

The chain uses TRBV11-3 and TRBJ2-3; 9 bases match TRBD2. V lost 5 bases and J lost 0; bases outside the gene matches: 9. Germline CDR1 reads SGHNT; CDR2 reads YENEEA. The CDR3 is 17 residues long. In nucleotides, the CDR3 is TGTGCCAGCAGCCGAGGGACTAGCAGTGCTAGCACAGATACGCAGTATTTT. Protein: CASSRGTSSASTDTQYF.